The entry below describes one T cell receptor (beta chain). Exposed enrollees had met someone with a PCR-confirmed or clinician-diagnosed COVID-19 case at some point within the 2 weeks before study entry. The data stem from a study of blood T cell repertoires in COVID-19. Study-wide context: Some COVID-19 samples were acute and others convalescent; all came from the United States, Italy and Spain. The analysed material was cDNA or gDNA that came from T cells, B-cell-depleted T cells, or PBMCs.

This CDR3 is 16 amino acids long. Germline CDR1 reads MNHEY; CDR2 reads SMNVEV (reference sequence). Trimming took 6 bases from V and 0 from J, leaving 17 bases between them. Some clones are missing from TCRdb's copy, which holds only in-frame ones; the method was immunoSEQ multiplex PCR. This sample has around 170,000 clones, with roughly 80% found just once. This receptor was identified in a man aged 60 to 69 who had been exposed to COVID-19. Sample: PBMCs or T cells enriched from blood (not recorded which). The chain employs TRBV27 and TRBJ1-1; D gene unclear. The CDR3 spells CASSPLPGGVNTEAFF. As DNA, the CDR3 is TGTGCCAGCAGCCCCCTCCCGGGCGGGGTGAACACTGAAGCTTTCTTT.